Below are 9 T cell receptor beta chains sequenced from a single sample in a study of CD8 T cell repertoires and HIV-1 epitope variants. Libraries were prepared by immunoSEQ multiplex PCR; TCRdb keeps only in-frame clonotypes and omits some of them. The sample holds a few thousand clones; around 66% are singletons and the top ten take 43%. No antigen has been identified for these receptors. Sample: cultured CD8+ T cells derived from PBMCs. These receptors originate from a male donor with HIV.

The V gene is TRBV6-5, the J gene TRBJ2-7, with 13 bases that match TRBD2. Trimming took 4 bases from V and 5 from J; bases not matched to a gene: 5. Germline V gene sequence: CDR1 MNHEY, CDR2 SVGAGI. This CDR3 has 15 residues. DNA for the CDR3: TGTGCCAGCAGTTTACTAGCGGGGGGGCTCAACGAGCAGTACTTC. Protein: CASSLLAGGLNEQYF.

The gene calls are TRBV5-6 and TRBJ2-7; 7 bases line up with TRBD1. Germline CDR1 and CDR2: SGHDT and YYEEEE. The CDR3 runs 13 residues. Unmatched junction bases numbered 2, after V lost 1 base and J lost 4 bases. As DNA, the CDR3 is TGTGCCAGCAGCTTGACAGGGGAGTACGAGCAGTACTTC. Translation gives CASSLTGEYEQYF.

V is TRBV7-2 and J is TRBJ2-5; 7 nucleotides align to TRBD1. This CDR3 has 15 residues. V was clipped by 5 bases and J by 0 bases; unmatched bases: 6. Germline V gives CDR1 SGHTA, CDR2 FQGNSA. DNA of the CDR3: TGTGCCAGCAGCGCGACAGGGTTCGACCAAGAGACCCAGTACTTC. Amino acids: CASSATGFDQETQYF.

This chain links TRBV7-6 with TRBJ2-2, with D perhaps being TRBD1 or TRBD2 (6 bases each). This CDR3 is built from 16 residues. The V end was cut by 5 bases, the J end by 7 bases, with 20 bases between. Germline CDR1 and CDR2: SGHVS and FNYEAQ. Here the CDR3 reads CASSPGRGLSIGELFF. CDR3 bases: TGTGCCAGCAGCCCCGGACGGGGGCTCTCGATCGGGGAGCTGTTTTTT.

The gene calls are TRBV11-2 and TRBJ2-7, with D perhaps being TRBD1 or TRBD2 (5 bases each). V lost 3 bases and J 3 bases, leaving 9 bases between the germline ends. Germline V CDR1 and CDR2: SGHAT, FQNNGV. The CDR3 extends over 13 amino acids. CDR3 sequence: CASSFGGNYEQYF. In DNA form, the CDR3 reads TGTGCCAGCAGCTTTGGGGGTAACTACGAGCAGTACTTC.

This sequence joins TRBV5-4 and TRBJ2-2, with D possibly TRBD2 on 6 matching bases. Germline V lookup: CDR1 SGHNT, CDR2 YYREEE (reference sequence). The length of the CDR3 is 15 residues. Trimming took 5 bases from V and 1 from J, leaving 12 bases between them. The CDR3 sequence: CASRPTRGNTGELFF. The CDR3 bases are TGTGCCAGCAGACCAACGCGGGGGAACACCGGGGAGCTGTTTTTT.

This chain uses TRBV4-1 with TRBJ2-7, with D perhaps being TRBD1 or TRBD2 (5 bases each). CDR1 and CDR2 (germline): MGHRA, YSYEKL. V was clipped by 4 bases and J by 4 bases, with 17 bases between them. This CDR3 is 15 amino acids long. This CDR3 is CASSPLIEGPYEQYF. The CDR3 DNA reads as TGCGCCAGCAGCCCTCTGATAGAGGGGCCGTACGAGCAGTACTTC.

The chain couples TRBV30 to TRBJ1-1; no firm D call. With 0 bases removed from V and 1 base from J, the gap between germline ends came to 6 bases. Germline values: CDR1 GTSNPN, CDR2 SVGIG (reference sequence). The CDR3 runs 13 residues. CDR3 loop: CAWSVAENTEAFF. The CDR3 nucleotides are TGTGCCTGGAGTGTAGCCGAGAACACTGAAGCTTTCTTT.

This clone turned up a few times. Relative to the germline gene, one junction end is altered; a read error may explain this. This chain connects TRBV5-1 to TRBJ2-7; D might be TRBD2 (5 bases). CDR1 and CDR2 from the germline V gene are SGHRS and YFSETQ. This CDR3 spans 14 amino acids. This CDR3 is CASSLAGSSHEQYF. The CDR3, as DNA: TGCGCCAGCAGCTTGGCGGGAAGCTCCCACGAGCAGTACTTC.